The T cell receptor beta chain under discussion was sequenced for a study of T-cell memory formation after mild COVID-19. Study-wide points: Whether second-wave clones peaking at day 37 were SARS-CoV-2 specific went unconfirmed.

Concerning this clonotype: Its cognate antigen is unknown.

V was trimmed by 1 base and J by 4 bases, leaving 13 bases between them. The CDR3 totals 15 residues. Germline V lookup: CDR1 LGHNA, CDR2 YNFKEQ. TCRdb independently ran MiXCR on the 5' RACE reads; one entry per CDR3 protein. The table has about 130,000 distinct CDR3 sequences, around a sixth seen once. The specimen sequenced was PBMCs or a T cell subset sorted from them (not recorded which). The chain recombines TRBV4-2 with TRBJ1-2; TRBD1 is a possible D gene (5 bases). The receptor was isolated from an adult woman who had mild COVID-19 (a few samples of this study predate the infection). Cell type and time point are not known. The CDR3 sequence: CASSQAGGSGYGYTF. DNA for the CDR3: TGTGCCAGCAGCCAAGCTGGGGGATCGGGCTATGGCTACACCTTC.